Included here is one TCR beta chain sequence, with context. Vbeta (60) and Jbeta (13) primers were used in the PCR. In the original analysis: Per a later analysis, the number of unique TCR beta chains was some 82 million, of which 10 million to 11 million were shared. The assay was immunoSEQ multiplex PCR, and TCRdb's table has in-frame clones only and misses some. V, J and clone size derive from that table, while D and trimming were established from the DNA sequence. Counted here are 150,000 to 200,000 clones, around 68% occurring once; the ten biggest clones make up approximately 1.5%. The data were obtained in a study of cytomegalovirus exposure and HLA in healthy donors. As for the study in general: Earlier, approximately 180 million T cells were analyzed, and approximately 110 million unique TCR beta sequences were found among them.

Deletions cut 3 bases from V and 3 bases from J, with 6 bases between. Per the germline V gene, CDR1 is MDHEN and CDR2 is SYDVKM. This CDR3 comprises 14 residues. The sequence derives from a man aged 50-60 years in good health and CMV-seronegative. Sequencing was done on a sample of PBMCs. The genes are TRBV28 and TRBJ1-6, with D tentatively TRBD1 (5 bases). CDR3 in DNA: TGTGCCAGCAGTTTCCAGGGCTATAATTCACCCCTCCACTTT. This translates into CASSFQGYNSPLHF. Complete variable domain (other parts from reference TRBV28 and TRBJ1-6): DVKVTQSSRYLVKRTGEKVFLECVQDMDHENMFWYRQDPGLGLRLIYFSYDVKMKEKGDIPEGYSVSREKKERFSLILESASTNQTSMYLCASSFQGYNSPLHFGNGTRLTVT.